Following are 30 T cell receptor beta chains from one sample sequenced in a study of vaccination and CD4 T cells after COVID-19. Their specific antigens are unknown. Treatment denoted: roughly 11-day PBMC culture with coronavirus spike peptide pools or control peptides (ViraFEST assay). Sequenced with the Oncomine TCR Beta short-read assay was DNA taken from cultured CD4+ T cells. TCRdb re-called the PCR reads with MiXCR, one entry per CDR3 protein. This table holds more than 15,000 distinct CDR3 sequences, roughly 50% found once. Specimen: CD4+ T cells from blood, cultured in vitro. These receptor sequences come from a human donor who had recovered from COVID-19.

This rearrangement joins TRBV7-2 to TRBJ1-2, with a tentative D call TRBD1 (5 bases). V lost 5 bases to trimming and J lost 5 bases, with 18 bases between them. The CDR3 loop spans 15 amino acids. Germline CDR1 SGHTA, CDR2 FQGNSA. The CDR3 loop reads CASSVVDSGLYGYTF. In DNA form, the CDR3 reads TGTGCCAGCAGCGTAGTTGACAGCGGGTTGTATGGCTACACCTTC.

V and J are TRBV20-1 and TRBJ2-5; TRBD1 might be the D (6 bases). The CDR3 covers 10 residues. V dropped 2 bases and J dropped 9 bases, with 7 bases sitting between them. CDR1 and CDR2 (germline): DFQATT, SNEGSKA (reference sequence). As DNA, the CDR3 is TGCAGTGCTAGATCAGGGGCCCAGTACTTC. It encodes CSARSGAQYF.

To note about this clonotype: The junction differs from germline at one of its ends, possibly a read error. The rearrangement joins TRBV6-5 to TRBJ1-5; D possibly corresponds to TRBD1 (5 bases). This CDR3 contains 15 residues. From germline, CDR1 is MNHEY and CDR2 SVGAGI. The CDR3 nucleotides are TGTGCCAGCAGTGACTCGAGGGGTAGCAATCAGCCCCAGCATTTT. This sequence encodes CASSDSRGSNQPQHF.

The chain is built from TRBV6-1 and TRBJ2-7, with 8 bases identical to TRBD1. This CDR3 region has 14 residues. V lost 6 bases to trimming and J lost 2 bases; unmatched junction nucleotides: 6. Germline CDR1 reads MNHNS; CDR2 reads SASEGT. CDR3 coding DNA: TGTGCCAGCAGACCCGGGACAGGAGCCTACGAGCAGTACTTC. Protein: CASRPGTGAYEQYF.

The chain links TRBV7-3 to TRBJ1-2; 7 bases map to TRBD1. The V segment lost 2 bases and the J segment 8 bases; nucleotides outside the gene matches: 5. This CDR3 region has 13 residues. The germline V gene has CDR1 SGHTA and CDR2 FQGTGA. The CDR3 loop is CASSLQGGMGYTF. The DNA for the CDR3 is TGTGCCAGCAGCTTACAAGGGGGCATGGGCTACACCTTC.

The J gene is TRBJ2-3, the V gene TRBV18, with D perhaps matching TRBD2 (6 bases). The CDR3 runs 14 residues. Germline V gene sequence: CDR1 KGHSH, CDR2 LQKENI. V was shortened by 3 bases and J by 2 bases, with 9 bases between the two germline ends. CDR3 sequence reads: CASSPSGLTDTQYF. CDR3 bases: TGTGCCAGCTCACCCTCGGGACTCACAGATACGCAGTATTTT.

This CDR3 is CASSKRLGTAVYEQYF. In nucleotides, the CDR3 is TGTGCCAGCAGCAAGCGTTTAGGGACGGCCGTCTACGAGCAGTACTTC. The chain combines TRBV7-3 with TRBJ2-7, with D perhaps being TRBD1 or TRBD2 (5 bases each). The length of the CDR3 is 16 residues. CDR1 is SGHTA, CDR2 FQGTGA, per germline. V lost 5 bases and J lost 3, with 20 bases in between.

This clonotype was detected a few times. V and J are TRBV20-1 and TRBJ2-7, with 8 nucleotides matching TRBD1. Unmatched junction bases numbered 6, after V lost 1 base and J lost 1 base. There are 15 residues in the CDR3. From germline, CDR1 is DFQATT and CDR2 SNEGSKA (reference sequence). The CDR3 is CSARGGTGFSYEQYF. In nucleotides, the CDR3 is TGCAGTGCTAGAGGGGGGACAGGTTTTTCCTACGAGCAGTACTTC.

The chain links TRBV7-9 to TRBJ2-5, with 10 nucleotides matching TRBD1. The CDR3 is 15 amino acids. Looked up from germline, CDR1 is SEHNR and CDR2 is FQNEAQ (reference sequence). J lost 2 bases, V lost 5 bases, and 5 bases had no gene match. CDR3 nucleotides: TGTGCCAGCAGCCCCGGACAGGGGGGTCAAGAGACCCAGTACTTC. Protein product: CASSPGQGGQETQYF.

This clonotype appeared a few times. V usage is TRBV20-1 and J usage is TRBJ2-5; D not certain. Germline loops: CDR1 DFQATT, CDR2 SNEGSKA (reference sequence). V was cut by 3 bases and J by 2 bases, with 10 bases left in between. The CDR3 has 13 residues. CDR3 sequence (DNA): TGCAGTGCTAGCTCCTACCAGCAAGAGACCCAGTACTTC. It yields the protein CSASSYQQETQYF.

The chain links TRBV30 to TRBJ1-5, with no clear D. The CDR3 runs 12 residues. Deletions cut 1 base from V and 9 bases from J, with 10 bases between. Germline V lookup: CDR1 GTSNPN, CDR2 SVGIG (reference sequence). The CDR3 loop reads CAWSASGWPQHF. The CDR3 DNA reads TGTGCCTGGAGTGCAAGTGGGTGGCCCCAGCATTTT.

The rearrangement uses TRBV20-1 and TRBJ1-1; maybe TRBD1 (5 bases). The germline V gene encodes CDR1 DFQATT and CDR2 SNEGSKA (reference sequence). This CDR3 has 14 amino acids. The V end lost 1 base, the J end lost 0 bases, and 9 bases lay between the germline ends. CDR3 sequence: CSARVGAMNTEAFF. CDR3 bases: TGCAGTGCTAGAGTTGGGGCCATGAACACTGAAGCTTTCTTT.

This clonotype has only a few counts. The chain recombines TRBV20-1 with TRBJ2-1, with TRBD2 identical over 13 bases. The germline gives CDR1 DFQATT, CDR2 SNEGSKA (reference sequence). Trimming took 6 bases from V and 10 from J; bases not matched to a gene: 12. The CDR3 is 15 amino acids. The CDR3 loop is CSARKTSGRAWEQFF. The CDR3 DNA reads TGCAGTGCACGCAAAACTAGCGGGAGGGCTTGGGAGCAGTTCTTC.

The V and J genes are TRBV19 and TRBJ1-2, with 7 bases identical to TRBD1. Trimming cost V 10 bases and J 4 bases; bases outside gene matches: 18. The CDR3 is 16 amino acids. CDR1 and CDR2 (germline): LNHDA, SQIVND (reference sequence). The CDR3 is CATKSAFWDRLYGYTF. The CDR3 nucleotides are TGTGCCACCAAATCAGCATTTTGGGACAGACTCTATGGCTACACCTTC.

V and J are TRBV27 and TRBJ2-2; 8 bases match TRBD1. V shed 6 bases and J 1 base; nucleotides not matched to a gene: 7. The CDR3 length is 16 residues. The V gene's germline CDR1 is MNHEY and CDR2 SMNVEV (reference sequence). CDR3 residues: CASRTSGTGNTGELFF. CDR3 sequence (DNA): TGTGCCAGCAGAACATCCGGGACAGGGAACACCGGGGAGCTGTTTTTT.

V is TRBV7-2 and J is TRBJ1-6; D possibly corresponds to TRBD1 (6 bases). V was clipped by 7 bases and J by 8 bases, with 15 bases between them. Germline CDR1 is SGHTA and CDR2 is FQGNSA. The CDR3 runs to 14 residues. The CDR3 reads CASTSGQTYSPLHF. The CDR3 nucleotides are TGTGCCAGCACGAGTGGACAGACCTATTCACCCCTCCACTTT.

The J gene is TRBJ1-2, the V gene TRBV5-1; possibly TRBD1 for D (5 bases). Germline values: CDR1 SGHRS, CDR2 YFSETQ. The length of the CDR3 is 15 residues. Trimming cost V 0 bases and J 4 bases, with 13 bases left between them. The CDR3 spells CASSLGQGGSYGYTF. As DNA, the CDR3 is TGCGCCAGCAGCTTGGGGCAGGGCGGGAGCTATGGCTACACCTTC. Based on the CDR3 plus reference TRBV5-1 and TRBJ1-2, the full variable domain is KAGVTQTPRYLIKTRGQQVTLSCSPISGHRSVSWYQQTPGQGLQFLFEYFSETQRNKGNFPGRFSGRQFSNSRSEMNVSTLELGDSALYLCASSLGQGGSYGYTFGSGTRLTVV.

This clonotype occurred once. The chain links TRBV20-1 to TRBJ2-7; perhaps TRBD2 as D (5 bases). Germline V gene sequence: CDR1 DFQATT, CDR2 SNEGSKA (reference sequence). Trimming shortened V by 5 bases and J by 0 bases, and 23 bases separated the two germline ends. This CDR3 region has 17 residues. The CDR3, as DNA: TGCAGTGCTCTCGGGGTCGGGCCCCGAAGGAGCTCCTACGAGCAGTACTTC. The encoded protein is CSALGVGPRRSSYEQYF.

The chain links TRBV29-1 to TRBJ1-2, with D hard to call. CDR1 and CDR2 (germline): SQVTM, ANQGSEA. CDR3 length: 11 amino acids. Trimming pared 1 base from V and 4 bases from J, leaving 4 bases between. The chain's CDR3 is CSVEGSYGYTF. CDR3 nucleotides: TGCAGCGTTGAAGGCTCCTATGGCTACACCTTC.

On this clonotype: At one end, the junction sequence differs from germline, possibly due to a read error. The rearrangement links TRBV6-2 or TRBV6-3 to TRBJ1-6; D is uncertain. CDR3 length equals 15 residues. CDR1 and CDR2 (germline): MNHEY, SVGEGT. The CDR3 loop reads CASRRSSEGNSPLDF. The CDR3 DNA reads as TGTGCCAGCAGGCGGTCCTCCGAAGGGAATTCACCCCTCGACTTT.

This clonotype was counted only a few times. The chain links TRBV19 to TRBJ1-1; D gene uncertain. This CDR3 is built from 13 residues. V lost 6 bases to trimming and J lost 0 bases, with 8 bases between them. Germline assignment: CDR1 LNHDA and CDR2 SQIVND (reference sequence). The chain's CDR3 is CASREVLNTEAFF. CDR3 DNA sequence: TGTGCCAGTAGGGAGGTCTTGAACACTGAAGCTTTCTTT.

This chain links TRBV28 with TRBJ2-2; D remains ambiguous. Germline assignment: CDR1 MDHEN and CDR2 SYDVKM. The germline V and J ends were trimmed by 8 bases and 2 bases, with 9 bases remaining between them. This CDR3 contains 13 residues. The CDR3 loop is CASLRVNTGELFF. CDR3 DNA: TGTGCCAGCCTGAGAGTTAACACCGGGGAGCTGTTTTTT.

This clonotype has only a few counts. CDR3 DNA: TGTGCCAGCAGACAGGGGGCAGGTCAGCCCCAGCATTTT. Its translation: CASRQGAGQPQHF. The chain joins TRBV7-9 to TRBJ1-5; TRBD1 matches 9 bases. Germline loops: CDR1 SEHNR, CDR2 FQNEAQ (reference sequence). The CDR3 spans 13 residues. V was clipped by 6 bases and J by 6 bases; unmatched bases: 3.

The CDR3 loop reads CASSLFGTGGFGELFF. The CDR3, as DNA: TGTGCCAGCAGCTTGTTTGGGACAGGGGGCTTCGGGGAGCTGTTTTTT. The rearrangement joins TRBV5-8 to TRBJ2-2, with 12 bases matching TRBD1. There are 16 residues in the CDR3. The junction had 5 bases not matched to a gene; V was cut back by 1 base and J by 7 bases. Germline values: CDR1 SGHTS, CDR2 YDEGEE.

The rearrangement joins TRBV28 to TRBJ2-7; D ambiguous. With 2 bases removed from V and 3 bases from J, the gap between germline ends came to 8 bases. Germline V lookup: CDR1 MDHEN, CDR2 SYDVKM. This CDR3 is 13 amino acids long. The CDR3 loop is CASSLGNYYEQYF. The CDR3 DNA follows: TGTGCCAGCAGTTTAGGCAATTACTACGAGCAGTACTTC.

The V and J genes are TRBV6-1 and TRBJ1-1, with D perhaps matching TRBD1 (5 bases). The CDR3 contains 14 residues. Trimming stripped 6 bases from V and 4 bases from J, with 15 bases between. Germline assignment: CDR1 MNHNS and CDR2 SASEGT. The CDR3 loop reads CASRGRDRTTEAFF. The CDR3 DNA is TGTGCCAGCAGAGGCAGGGATAGGACCACTGAAGCTTTCTTT.

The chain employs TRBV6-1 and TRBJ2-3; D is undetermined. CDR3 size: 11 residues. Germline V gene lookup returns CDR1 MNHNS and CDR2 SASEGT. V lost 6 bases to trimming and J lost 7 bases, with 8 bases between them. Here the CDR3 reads CASSSRYTQYF. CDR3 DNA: TGTGCCAGCAGCTCCCGTTATACGCAGTATTTT.

For the CDR3, the DNA is TGTGCCAGCAGCTTAAGGAGAGCAACTGAAGCTTTCTTT. This sequence encodes CASSLRRATEAFF. The chain joins TRBV11-2 to TRBJ1-1; D unresolved. From germline, CDR1 is SGHAT and CDR2 FQNNGV. V gave up 2 bases and J gave up 5 bases, with 9 bases separating them. The CDR3 loop spans 13 amino acids.

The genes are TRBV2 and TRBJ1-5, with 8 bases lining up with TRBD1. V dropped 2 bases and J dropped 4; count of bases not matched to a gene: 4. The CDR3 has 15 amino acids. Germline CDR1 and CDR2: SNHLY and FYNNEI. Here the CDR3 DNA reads TGTGCCAGCAGTGAAAACAGGGGGTGGAATCAGCCCCAGCATTTT. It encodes CASSENRGWNQPQHF.

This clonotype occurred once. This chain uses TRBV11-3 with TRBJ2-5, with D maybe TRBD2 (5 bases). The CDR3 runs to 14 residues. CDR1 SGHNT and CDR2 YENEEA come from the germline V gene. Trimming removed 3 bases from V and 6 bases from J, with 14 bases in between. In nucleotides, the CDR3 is TGTGCCAGCAGCTTTGGAGGTGACGTAAAGACCCAGTACTTC. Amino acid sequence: CASSFGGDVKTQYF.